This T cell receptor beta chain comes out of a study of OX40 agonist ivuxolimab in advanced cancers. Whole-study context: Dosing consisted of intravenous ivuxolimab at 0.01 to 10 mg/kg every 2 weeks.

This clone has only one observation. The antigen is unknown. The length of the CDR3 is 14 residues. With V trimmed by 4 bases and J by 1 base, 3 bases remained unmatched. Germline V gives CDR1 SGHRS, CDR2 YFSETQ. Study-wide results and caveats: Expanded clones belonging to CD8+ T cells outnumbered, on average, those of CD4+. Nonresponders, in some cases, also had low normalized T-cell clonal expansion.

This table comes from immunoSEQ multiplex PCR, and its TCRdb copy is limited to in-frame clones, with some not included. The sample lists about 38,000 clones; roughly 80% were seen once. The chain carries TRBV5-1 and TRBJ1-1; 8 bases align to TRBD1. The sequences come from CD4+ or CD8+ T cells sorted from blood, collected in a trial of the OX40 agonist ivuxolimab. This clonotype was sampled from an adult with an advanced solid tumor such as melanoma, head and neck, liver or kidney cancer. The CDR3 loop is CASSVDRGNTEAFF. DNA of the CDR3: TGCGCCAGCAGCGTCGACAGGGGGAACACTGAAGCTTTCTTT.